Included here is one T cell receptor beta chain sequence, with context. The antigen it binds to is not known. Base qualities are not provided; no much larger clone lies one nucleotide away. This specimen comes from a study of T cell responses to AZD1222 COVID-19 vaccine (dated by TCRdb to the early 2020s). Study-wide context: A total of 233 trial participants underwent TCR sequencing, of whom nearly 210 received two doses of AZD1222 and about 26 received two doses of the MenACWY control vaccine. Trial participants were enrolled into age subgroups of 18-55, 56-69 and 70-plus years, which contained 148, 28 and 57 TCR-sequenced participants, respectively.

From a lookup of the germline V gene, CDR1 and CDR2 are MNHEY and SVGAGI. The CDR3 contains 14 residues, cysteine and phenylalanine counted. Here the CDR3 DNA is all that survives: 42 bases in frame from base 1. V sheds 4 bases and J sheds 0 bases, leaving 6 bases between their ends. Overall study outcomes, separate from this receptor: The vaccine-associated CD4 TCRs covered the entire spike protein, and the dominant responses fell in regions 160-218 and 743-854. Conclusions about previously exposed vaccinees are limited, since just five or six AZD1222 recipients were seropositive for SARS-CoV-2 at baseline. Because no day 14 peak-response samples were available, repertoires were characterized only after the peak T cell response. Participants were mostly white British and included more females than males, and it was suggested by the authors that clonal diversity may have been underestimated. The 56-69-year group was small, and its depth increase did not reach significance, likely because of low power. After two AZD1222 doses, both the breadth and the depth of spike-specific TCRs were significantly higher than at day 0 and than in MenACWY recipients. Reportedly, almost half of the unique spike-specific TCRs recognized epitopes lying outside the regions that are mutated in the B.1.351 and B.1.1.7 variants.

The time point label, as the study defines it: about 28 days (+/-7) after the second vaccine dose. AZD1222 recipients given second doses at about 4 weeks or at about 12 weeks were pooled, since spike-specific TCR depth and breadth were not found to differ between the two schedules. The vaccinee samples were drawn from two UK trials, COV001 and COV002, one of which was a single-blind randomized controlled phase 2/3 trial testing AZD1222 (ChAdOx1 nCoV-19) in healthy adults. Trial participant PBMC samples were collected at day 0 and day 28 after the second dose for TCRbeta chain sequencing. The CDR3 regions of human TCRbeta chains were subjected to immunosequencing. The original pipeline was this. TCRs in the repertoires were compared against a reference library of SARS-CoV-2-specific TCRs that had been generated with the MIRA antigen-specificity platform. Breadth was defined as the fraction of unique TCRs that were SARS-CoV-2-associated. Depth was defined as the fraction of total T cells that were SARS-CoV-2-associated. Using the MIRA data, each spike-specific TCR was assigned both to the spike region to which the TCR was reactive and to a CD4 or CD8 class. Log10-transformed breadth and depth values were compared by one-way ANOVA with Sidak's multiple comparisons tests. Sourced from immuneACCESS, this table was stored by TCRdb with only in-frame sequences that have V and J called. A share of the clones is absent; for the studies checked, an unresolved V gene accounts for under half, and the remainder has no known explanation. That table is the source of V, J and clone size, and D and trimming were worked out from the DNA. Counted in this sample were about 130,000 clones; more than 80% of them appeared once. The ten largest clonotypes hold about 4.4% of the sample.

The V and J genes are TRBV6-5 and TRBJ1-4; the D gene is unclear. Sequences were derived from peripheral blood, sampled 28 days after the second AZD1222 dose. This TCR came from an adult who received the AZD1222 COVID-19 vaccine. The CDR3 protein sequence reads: CASSLTATNEKLFF. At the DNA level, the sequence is TGTGCCAGCAGTTTAACTGCAACTAATGAAAAACTGTTTTTT.